This T cell receptor beta chain was sequenced in a study of T cells after yellow fever vaccination. TCRdb used MiXCR to reprocess the 5' RACE reads, holding one entry per CDR3 protein. The sample lists 300,000 to 400,000 distinct CDR3 sequences, around 12% occurring once. The CDR3 runs to 14 residues. V lost 5 bases to trimming and J lost 4 bases; unmatched junction nucleotides: 7. The sequence was obtained from a man aged 18 to 29 who received the YFV17D yellow fever vaccine. The V call is TRBV12-3 or TRBV12-4, the J call TRBJ1-1; the match to TRBD1 covers 7 bases. The sample consisted of CD4+ T cells sorted from PBMCs, taken 15 days after the yellow fever booster vaccination. CDR3 coding DNA: TGTGCCAGCAGTCCCCAAGGGGGCATCACTGAAGCTTTCTTT. Translation gives CASSPQGGITEAFF.